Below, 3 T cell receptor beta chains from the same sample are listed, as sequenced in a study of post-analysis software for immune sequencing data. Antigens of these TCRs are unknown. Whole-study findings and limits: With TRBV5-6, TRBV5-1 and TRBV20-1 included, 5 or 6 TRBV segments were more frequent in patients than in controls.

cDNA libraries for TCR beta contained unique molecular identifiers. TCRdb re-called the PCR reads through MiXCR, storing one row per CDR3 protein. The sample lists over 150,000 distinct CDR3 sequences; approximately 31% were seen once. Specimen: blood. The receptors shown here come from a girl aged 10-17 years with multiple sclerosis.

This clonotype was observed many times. The CDR3, as DNA: TGTGCCAGCAGTTACAGAAAGGGCTCCAACTATGGCTACACCTTC. Translated: CASSYRKGSNYGYTF. V usage is TRBV6-2 or TRBV6-3 and J usage is TRBJ1-2, with D hard to call. This CDR3 is built from 15 residues. V gave up 2 bases and J gave up 2 bases, with 12 bases separating them. Germline V gives CDR1 MNHEY, CDR2 SVGEGT.

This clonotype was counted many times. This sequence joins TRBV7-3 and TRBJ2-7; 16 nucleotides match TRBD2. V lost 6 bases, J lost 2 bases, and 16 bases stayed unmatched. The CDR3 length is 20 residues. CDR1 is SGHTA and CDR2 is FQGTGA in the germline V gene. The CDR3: CASSRPDSGTSGRDAYEQYF. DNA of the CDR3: TGTGCCAGCAGTCGACCTGACTCCGGGACTAGCGGGAGGGACGCCTACGAGCAGTACTTC.

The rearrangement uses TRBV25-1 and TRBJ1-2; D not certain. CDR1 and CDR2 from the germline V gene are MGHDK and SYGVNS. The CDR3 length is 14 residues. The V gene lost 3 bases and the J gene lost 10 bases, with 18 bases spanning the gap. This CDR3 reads CASSDWREANDYTF. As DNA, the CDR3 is TGTGCCAGCAGTGATTGGAGGGAGGCGAATGACTACACCTTC.